This note documents a single T cell receptor beta chain sequence. Its antigen is still unknown. TCRdb keeps only in-frame clones here, not all; method: immunoSEQ multiplex PCR. Among roughly 63,000 clones, around 92% were seen once, and the ten largest hold more than 1%. CDR1 is SGHRS and CDR2 is YFSETQ in the germline V gene. This CDR3 has 15 amino acids. With V trimmed by 4 bases and J by 7 bases, 11 bases remained unmatched. The source of the sample is a study of cytomegalovirus exposure and HLA in healthy donors. The study, taken as a whole, reports: Many donors carried some public TCRs, although rarity characterized most TCR sequences.

The rearrangement links TRBV5-1 to TRBJ2-3; TRBD2 aligns across 8 bases. The sample comprised PBMCs. The receptor comes from a woman younger than 35 in good health and CMV-seronegative. Here the CDR3 DNA reads TGCGCCAGCAGCCTGTCGACTAGCGAATCAAATACGCAGTATTTT. It specifies CASSLSTSESNTQYF.